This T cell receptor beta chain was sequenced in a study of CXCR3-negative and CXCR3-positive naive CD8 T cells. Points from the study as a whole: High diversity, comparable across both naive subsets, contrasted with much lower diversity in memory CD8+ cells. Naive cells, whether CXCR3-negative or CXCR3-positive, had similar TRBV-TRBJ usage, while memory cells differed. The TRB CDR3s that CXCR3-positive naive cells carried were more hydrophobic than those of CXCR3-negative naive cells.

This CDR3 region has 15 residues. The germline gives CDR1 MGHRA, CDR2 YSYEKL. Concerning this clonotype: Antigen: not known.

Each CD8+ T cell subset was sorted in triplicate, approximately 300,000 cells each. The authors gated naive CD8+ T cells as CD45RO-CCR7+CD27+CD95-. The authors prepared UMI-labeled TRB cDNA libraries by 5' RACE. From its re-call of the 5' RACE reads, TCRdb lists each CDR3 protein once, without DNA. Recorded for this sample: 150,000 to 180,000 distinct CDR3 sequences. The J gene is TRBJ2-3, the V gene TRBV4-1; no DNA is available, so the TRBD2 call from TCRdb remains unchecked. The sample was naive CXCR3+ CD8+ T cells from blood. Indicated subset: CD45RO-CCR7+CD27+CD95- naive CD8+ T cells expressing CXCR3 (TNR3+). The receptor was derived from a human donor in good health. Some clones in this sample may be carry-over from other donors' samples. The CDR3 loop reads CASSSAGGPADTQYF.